This paragraph covers one TCR beta chain sequence. The protocol was immunoSEQ multiplex PCR, while the TCRdb copy is restricted to in-frame clones and leaves out a portion. The data contain tens of thousands of clones, 89% of them seen just once; the ten biggest clones take up roughly 4.2%. J gave up 3 bases and V 4 bases, and 3 bases lay outside the gene matches. CDR1 and CDR2 from the germline V gene are SGHKS and YYEKEE (reference sequence). The CDR3 extends over 14 amino acids. This sample is drawn from a study of OX40 agonist ivuxolimab in advanced cancers. Study-wide background: Of the patients, three showed partial responses, one with hepatocellular carcinoma and two with cutaneous melanoma.

The chain has TRBV5-5 and TRBJ2-7; 11 bases align to TRBD1. The sample was CD4+ or CD8+ T cells sorted from blood, taken in a trial of the OX40 agonist ivuxolimab. The receptor was isolated from an adult with an advanced solid tumor such as melanoma, head and neck, liver or kidney cancer. Here the CDR3 reads CASSRGTGGYEQYF. The CDR3 nucleotides read TGTGCCAGCAGCCGCGGGACAGGGGGCTACGAGCAGTACTTC.